Each of the 6 T cell receptor beta chains below was sequenced from the same sample in a study of monozygotic twins with inflammatory bowel disease. TCRdb re-called the 5' RACE reads and catalogs CDR3 proteins one per entry, DNA excluded. This sample's table has about 160,000 distinct CDR3 sequences. Sequenced material: blood. The receptors come from a human donor with ulcerative colitis or Crohn's disease, or a healthy co-twin of an affected twin (not recorded which).

The rearrangement joins TRBV20-1 to TRBJ1-6. The germline V gene has CDR1 DFQATT and CDR2 SNEGSKA (reference sequence). The CDR3 length is 12 residues. The CDR3 loop reads CSARAGRSPLHF.

The gene calls are TRBV7-2 and TRBJ2-7. Germline CDR1 and CDR2: SGHTA and FQGNSA. This CDR3 is built from 11 residues. The CDR3 spells CASSLWHEQYF.

This chain joins TRBV19 and TRBJ1-6. Germline values: CDR1 LNHDA, CDR2 SQIVND (reference sequence). CDR3 length: 16 residues. The CDR3 loop reads CASTMRQGSYNSPLHF.

CDR3 amino acids: CASSVAGAGGALDEQFF. J is TRBJ2-1 and V is TRBV25-1; checking the TCRdb D call of TRBD2 is not possible without DNA. Germline V CDR1 and CDR2: MGHDK, SYGVNS. The CDR3 runs 17 residues.

CDR3 sequence: CASSLEREETQYF. The chain couples TRBV7-2 to TRBJ2-5. The CDR3 runs to 13 residues. Germline V gene lookup returns CDR1 SGHTA and CDR2 FQGNSA.

The chain links TRBV15 to TRBJ1-2. Per the germline V gene, CDR1 is LNHNV and CDR2 is YYDKDF (reference sequence). This CDR3 region has 15 residues. CDR3 sequence: CATSRDQGSDGGYTF.